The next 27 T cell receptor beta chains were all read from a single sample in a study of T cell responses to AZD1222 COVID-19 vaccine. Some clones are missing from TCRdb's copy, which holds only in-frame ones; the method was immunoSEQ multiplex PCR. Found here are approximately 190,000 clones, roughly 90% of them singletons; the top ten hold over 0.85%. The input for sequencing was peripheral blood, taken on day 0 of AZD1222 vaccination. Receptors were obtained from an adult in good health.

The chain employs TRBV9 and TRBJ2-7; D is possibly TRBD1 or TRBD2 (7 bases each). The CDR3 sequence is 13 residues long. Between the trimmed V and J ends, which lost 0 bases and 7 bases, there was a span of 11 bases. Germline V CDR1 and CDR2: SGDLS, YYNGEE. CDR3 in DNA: TGTGCCAGCAGCGTAGTTCAGGGGGGGGAGCAGTACTTC. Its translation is CASSVVQGGEQYF.

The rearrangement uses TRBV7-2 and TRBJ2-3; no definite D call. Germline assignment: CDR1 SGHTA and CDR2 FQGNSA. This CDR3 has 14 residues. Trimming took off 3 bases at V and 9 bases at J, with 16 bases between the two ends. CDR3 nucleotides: TGTGCCAGCAGCTTGGGATTCCTGGCGGCCACGCAGTATTTT. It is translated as CASSLGFLAATQYF.

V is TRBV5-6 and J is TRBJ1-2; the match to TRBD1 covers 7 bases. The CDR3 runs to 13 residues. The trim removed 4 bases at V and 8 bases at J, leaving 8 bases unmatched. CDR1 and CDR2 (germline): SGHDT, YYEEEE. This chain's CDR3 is CASSRDRDTGYTF. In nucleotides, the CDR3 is TGTGCCAGCAGCCGAGACAGGGATACGGGCTACACCTTC.

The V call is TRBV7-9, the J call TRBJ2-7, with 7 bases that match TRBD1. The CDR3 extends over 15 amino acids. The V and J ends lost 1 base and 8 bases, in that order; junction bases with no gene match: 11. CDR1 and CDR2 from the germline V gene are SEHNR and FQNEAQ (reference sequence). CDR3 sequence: CASSLERETGSKQYF. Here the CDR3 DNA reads TGTGCCAGCAGCTTAGAGCGAGAGACAGGGTCAAAGCAGTACTTC.

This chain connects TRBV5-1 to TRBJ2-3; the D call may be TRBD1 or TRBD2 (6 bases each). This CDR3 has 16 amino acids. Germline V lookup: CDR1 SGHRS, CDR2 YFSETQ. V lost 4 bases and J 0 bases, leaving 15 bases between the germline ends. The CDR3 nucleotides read TGCGCCAGCAGCCGGGAAGGGGGGACTAGCACAGATACGCAGTATTTT. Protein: CASSREGGTSTDTQYF.

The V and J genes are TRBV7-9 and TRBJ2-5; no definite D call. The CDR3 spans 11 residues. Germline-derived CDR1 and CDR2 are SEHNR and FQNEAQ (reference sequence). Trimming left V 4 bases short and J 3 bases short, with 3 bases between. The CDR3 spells CASSWEETQYF. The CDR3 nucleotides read TGTGCCAGCAGCTGGGAAGAGACCCAGTACTTC. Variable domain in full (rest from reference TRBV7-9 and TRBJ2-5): DTGVSQNPRHKITKRGQNVTFRCDPISEHNRLYWYRQTLGQGPEFLTYFQNEAQLEKSRLLSDRFSAERPKGSFSTLEIQRTEQGDSAMYLCASSWEETQYFGPGTRLLVL.

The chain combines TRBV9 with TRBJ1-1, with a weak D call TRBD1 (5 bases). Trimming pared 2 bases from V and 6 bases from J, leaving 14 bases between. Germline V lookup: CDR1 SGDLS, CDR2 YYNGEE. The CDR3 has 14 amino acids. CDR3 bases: TGTGCCAGCAGCGTCGGTGGGGGGAGACCTGAAGCTTTCTTT. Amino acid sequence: CASSVGGGRPEAFF.

DNA for the CDR3: TGCAGCGTTTTCGACACTGAAGCTTTCTTT. Translation gives CSVFDTEAFF. The V gene is TRBV29-1, the J gene TRBJ1-1, with D uncertain. V lost 5 bases and J lost 3, with 4 bases in between. The CDR3 sequence is 10 residues long. CDR1 is SQVTM, CDR2 ANQGSEA, per germline.

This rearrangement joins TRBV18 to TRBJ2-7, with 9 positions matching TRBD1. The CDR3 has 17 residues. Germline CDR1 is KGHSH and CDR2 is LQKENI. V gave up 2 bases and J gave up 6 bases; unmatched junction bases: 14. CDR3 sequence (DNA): TGTGCCAGCTCACCAAAGGGGCCCGGGACAGGGAAAGGCGAGCAGTACTTC. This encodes CASSPKGPGTGKGEQYF.

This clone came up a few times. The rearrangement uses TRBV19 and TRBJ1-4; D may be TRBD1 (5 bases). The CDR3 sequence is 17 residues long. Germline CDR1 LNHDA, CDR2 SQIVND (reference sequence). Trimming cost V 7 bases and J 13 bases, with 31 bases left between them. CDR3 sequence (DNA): TGTGCCAGTAAGGGACGGAGCCGAGAAGACGCATTGAAAAGACTGTTTTTT. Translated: CASKGRSREDALKRLFF.

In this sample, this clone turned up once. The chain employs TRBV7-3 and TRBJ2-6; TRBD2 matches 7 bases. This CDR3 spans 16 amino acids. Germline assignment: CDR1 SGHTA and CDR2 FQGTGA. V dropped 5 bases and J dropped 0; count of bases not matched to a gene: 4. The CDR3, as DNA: TGTGCCAGCAGCCCCCGGGGGGACTCTGGGGCCAACGTCCTGACTTTC. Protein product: CASSPRGDSGANVLTF.

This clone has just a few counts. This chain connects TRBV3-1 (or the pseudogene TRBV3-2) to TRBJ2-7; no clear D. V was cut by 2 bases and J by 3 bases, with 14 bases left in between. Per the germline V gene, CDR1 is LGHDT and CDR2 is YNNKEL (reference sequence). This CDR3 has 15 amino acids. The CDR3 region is CASSQLVSESYEQYF. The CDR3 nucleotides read TGTGCCAGCAGCCAACTGGTCAGCGAGAGCTACGAGCAGTACTTC.

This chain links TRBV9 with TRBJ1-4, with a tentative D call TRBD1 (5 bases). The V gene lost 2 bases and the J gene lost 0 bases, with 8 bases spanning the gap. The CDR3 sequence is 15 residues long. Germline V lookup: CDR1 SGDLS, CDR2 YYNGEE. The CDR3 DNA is TGTGCCAGCAGCGTCGGGGGAACAACTAATGAAAAACTGTTTTTT. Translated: CASSVGGTTNEKLFF.

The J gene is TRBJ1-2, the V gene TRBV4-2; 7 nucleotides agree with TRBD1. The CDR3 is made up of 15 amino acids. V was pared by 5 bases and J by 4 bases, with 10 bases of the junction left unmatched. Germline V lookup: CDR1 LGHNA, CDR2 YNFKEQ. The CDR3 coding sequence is TGTGCCAGCAGCGCAAAGGGACAGCCTTTCTATGGCTACACCTTC. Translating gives CASSAKGQPFYGYTF.

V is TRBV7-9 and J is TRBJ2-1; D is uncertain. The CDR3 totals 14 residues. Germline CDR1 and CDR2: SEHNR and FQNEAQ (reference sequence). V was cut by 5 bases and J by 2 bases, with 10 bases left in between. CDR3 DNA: TGTGCCAGCAGCCTACCCCGTCCCTACAATGAGCAGTTCTTC. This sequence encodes CASSLPRPYNEQFF.

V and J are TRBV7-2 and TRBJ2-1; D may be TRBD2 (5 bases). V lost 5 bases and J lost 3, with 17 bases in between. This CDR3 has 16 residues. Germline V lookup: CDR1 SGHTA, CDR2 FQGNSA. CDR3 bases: TGTGCCAGCAGCGTAGGCCCAGCGGAGAACTACAATGAGCAGTTCTTC. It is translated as CASSVGPAENYNEQFF.

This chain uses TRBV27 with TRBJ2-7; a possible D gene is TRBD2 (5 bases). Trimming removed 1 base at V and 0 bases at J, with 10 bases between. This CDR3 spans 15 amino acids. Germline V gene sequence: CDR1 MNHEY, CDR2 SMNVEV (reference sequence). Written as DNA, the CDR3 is TGTGCCAGCAGTTTATATAGAGCGGTCTCCTACGAGCAGTACTTC. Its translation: CASSLYRAVSYEQYF.

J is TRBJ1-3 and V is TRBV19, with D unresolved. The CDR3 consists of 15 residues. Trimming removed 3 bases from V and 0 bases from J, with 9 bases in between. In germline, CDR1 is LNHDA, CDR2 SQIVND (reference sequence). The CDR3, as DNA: TGTGCCAGTAGTATCCCTGACTTCTCTGGAAACACCATATATTTT. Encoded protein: CASSIPDFSGNTIYF.

CDR3 sequence: CASTQGKEETQYF. The CDR3 coding sequence is TGTGCCAGCACCCAGGGGAAGGAAGAGACCCAGTACTTC. V and J are TRBV28 and TRBJ2-5; TRBD1 might be the D (6 bases). Trimming took off 7 bases at V and 3 bases at J, with 12 bases between the two ends. CDR3 length: 13 residues. Germline V gives CDR1 MDHEN, CDR2 SYDVKM.

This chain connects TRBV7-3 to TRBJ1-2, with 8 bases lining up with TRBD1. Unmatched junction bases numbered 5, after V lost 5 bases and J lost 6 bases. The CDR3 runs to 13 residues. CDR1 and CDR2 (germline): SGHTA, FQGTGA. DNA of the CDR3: TGTGCCAGCAGCCCAGGACAGGGCAATGGCTACACCTTC. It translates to CASSPGQGNGYTF.

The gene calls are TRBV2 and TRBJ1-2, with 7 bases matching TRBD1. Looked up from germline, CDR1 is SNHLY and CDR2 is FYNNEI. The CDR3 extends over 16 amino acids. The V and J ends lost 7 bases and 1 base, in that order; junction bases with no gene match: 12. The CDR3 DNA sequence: TGTGCCAGCACGCGGACAGGTGCTACCTTTAACTATGGCTACACCTTC. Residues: CASTRTGATFNYGYTF.

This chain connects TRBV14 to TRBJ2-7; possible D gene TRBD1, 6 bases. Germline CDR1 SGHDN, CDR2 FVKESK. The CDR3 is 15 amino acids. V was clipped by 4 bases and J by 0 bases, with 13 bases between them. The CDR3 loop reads CASSRRTASSYEQYF. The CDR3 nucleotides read TGTGCCAGCAGCCGCCGGACAGCGAGCTCCTACGAGCAGTACTTC. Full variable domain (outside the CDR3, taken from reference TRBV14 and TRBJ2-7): EAGVTQFPSHSVIEKGQTVTLRCDPISGHDNLYWYRRVMGKEIKFLLHFVKESKQDESGMPNNRFLAERTGGTYSTLKVQPAELEDSGVYFCASSRRTASSYEQYFGPGTRLTVT.

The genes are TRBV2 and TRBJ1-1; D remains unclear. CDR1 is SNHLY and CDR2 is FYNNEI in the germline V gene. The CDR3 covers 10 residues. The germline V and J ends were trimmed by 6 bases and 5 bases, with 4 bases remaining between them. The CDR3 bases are TGTGCCAGCAGAGGGACTGAAGCTTTCTTT. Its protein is CASRGTEAFF.

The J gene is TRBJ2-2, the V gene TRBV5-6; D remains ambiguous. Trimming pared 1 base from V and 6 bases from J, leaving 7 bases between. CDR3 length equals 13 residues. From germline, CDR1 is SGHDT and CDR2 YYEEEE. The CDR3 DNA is TGTGCCAGCAGCTTGCGCCCCCCCGGGGAGCTGTTTTTT. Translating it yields CASSLRPPGELFF.

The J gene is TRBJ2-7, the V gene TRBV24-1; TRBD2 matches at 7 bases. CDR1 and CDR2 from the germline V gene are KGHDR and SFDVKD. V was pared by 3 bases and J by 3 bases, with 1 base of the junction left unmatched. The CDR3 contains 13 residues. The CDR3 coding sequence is TGTGCCACCAGTGATGCTAGCGGCTACGAGCAGTACTTC. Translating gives CATSDASGYEQYF.

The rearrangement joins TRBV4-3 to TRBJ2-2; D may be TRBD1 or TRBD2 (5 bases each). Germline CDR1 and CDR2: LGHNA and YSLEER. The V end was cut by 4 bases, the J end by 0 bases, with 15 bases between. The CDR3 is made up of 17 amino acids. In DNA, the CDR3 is TGCGCCAGCAGCCGTGGTTTGATGGGGGCGAACACCGGGGAGCTGTTTTTT. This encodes CASSRGLMGANTGELFF.

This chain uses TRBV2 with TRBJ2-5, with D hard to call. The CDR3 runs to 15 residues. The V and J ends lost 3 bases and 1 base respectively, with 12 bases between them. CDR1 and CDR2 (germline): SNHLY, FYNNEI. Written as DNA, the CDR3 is TGTGCCAGCAGTGAGTGGAACAGACTCCAAGAGACCCAGTACTTC. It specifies CASSEWNRLQETQYF.